The sequence of this TCR beta chain was determined in a study of control samples from healthy donors and cancer patients. V lost 3 bases to trimming and J lost 5 bases, with 3 bases between them. The CDR3 is 11 residues long. The germline V gene encodes CDR1 SGHAT and CDR2 FQDESV (reference sequence). Assay used: immunoSEQ multiplex PCR; TCRdb lists only in-frame clones, some missing. The profile covers about 140,000 clones, with roughly 89% appearing a single time and approximately 6.8% taken by the ten largest. With respect to this clone: The same CDR3 also results from other DNA sequences found in this sample.

This chain connects TRBV11-1 to TRBJ2-3, with D unclear. Sequencing was performed on blood. The sequence came from a man in his late teens or twenties in good health. This CDR3 is CASSFGDTQYF. CDR3 nucleotides: TGTGCCAGCAGCTTTGGAGATACGCAGTATTTT. The full variable domain, with the rest looked up from reference TRBV11-1 and TRBJ2-3, is EAEVAQSPRYKITEKSQAVAFWCDPISGHATLYWYRQILGQGPELLVQFQDESVVDDSQLPKDRFSAERLKGVDSTLKIQPAELGDSAMYLCASSFGDTQYFGPGTRLTVL.